A selection of T cell receptor beta chains follows, all from one sample in a study of blood T cell repertoires in COVID-19. Some clones are missing from TCRdb's copy, which holds only in-frame ones; the method was immunoSEQ multiplex PCR. The table lists more than 100,000 clones, 84% of them singletons. The sample comprised peripheral blood. These receptors originate from a woman in her thirties who had recovered from COVID-19. The CDR3 runs from the conserved cysteine through the conserved F or W. The order of the fields is V gene, J gene, D gene, CDR3 protein. A D gene is named only where the DNA matches it firmly.

V gene: TRBV6-5
J gene: TRBJ2-1
D gene: TRBD2
CDR3 protein: CASSYFSSGSAHEQFF

V gene: TRBV27
J gene: TRBJ1-2
D gene: -
CDR3 protein: CASRPLEENYGYTF

V gene: TRBV2
J gene: TRBJ2-2
D gene: -
CDR3 protein: CASSTPLPDTSTGELFF

V gene: TRBV11-3
J gene: TRBJ2-3
D gene: -
CDR3 protein: CASSLGETGTDTQYF

V gene: TRBV6-5
J gene: TRBJ2-7
D gene: -
CDR3 protein: CASSYPGSYEQYF

V gene: TRBV19
J gene: TRBJ2-1
D gene: TRBD2
CDR3 protein: CASSETSGDRRKQFF

V gene: TRBV25-1
J gene: TRBJ2-1
D gene: TRBD2
CDR3 protein: CASSGTSGRALDNEQFF

V gene: TRBV7-3
J gene: TRBJ1-3
D gene: -
CDR3 protein: CATKPDSAGNTIYF

V gene: TRBV6-5
J gene: TRBJ1-1
D gene: -
CDR3 protein: CASSRSRGGTEAFF

V gene: TRBV2
J gene: TRBJ2-7
D gene: -
CDR3 protein: CASSESPGSYEQYF

V gene: TRBV5-1
J gene: TRBJ1-5
D gene: -
CDR3 protein: CASRGPGPHGGGNQPQHF

V gene: TRBV4-1
J gene: TRBJ2-1
D gene: TRBD2
CDR3 protein: CASSQLAGDPYNEQFF

V gene: TRBV10-3
J gene: TRBJ2-3
D gene: TRBD2
CDR3 protein: CAIRPGLAGGPSTDTQYF

V gene: TRBV12-5
J gene: TRBJ1-4
D gene: TRBD1
CDR3 protein: CASGLGQGGNEKLFF

V gene: TRBV6-9
J gene: TRBJ2-7
D gene: TRBD2
CDR3 protein: CASSSPLWSGGYDEQYF

V gene: TRBV7-2
J gene: TRBJ1-2
D gene: TRBD1
CDR3 protein: CASSLEQGANGYTF

V gene: TRBV2
J gene: TRBJ2-3
D gene: TRBD1
CDR3 protein: CASRRQGILDTQYF

V gene: TRBV18
J gene: TRBJ1-6
D gene: -
CDR3 protein: CASSPGTRDSPLHF

V gene: TRBV6-5
J gene: TRBJ1-5
D gene: -
CDR3 protein: CASSGSSPQHF

V gene: TRBV5-4
J gene: TRBJ1-2
D gene: -
CDR3 protein: CASTPNRGGHGYTF

V gene: TRBV6-5
J gene: TRBJ2-7
D gene: -
CDR3 protein: CASRRDTLNEQYF

V gene: TRBV19
J gene: TRBJ1-5
D gene: -
CDR3 protein: CASSNRDSNQPQHF

V gene: TRBV11-1
J gene: TRBJ2-7
D gene: -
CDR3 protein: CASSYDVRAYEQYF

V gene: TRBV30
J gene: TRBJ1-5
D gene: TRBD1
CDR3 protein: CAWSEDREQPQHF

V gene: TRBV7-3
J gene: TRBJ2-1
D gene: -
CDR3 protein: CASSLLGSYNEQFF

V gene: TRBV19
J gene: TRBJ2-5
D gene: -
CDR3 protein: CASSRSQFQETQYF

V gene: TRBV6-6
J gene: TRBJ1-1
D gene: -
CDR3 protein: CASTRSVLWSSDTEAFF

V gene: TRBV12-5
J gene: TRBJ1-1
D gene: TRBD1
CDR3 protein: CASGEGQLNTEAFF

V gene: TRBV4-1
J gene: TRBJ1-1
D gene: -
CDR3 protein: CASSPGGGGTEAFF

V gene: TRBV6-5
J gene: TRBJ2-7
D gene: TRBD1
CDR3 protein: CASSFYSGGGNEQYF

V gene: TRBV5-6
J gene: TRBJ1-1
D gene: -
CDR3 protein: CASSPGLLNTEAFF

V gene: TRBV30
J gene: TRBJ2-5
D gene: TRBD1
CDR3 protein: CAWTGGKTQYF

V gene: TRBV5-6
J gene: TRBJ2-1
D gene: -
CDR3 protein: CASSGTGLPMDEQFF

V gene: TRBV5-8
J gene: TRBJ2-4
D gene: -
CDR3 protein: CASSLGGPKNIQYF

V gene: TRBV4-2
J gene: TRBJ2-2
D gene: TRBD2
CDR3 protein: CASSQEASGGASGTGELFF